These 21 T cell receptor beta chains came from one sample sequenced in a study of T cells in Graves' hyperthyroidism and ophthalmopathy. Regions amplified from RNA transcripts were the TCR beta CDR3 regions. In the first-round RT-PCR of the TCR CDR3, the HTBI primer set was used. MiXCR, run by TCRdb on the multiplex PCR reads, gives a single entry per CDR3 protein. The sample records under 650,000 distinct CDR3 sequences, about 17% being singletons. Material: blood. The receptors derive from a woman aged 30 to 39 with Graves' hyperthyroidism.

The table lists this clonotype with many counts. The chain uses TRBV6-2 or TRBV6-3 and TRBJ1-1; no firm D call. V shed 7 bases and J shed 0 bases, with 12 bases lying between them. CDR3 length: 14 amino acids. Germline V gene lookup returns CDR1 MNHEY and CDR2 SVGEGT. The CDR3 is CASITDGMNTEAFF. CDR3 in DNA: TGTGCCAGCATTACTGACGGGATGAACACTGAAGCTTTCTTT.

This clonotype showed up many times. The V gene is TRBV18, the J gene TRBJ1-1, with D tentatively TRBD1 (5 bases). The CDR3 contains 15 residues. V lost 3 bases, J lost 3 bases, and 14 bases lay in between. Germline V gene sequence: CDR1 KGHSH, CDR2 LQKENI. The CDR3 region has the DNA TGTGCCAGCTCACCCTTCAGGGAATTGCACACTGAAGCTTTCTTT. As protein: CASSPFRELHTEAFF.

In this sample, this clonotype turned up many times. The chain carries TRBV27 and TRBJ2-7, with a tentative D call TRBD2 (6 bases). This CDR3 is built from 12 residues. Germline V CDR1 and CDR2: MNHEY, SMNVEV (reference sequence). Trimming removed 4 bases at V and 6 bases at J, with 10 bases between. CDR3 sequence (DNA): TGTGCCAGCAGTTACCCCGGGGGCGAGCAGTACTTC. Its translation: CASSYPGGEQYF.

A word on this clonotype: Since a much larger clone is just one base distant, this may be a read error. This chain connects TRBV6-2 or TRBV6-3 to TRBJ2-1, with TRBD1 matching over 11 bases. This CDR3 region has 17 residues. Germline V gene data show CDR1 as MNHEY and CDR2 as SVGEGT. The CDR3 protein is CASSHSMGQGDYNEQFF. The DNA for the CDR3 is TGTGCCAGCAGTCACTCTATGGGACAGGGGGATTACAATGAGCAGTTCTTC.

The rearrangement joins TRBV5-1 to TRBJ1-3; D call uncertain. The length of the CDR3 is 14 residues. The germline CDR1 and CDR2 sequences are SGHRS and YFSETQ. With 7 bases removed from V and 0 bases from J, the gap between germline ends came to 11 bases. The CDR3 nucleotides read TGCGCCAGCGGAGACGTCACCTCTGGAAACACCATATATTTT. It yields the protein CASGDVTSGNTIYF. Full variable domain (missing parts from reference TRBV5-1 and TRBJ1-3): KAGVTQTPRYLIKTRGQQVTLSCSPISGHRSVSWYQQTPGQGLQFLFEYFSETQRNKGNFPGRFSGRQFSNSRSEMNVSTLELGDSALYLCASGDVTSGNTIYFGEGSWLTVV.

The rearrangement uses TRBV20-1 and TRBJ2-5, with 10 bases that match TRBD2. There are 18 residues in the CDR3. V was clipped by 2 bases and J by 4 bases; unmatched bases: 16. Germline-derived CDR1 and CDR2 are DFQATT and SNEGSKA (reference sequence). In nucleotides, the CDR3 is TGCAGTGCTAGACCCCCGACAGGTAGACTAGCGGGTTTAGAGACCCAGTACTTC. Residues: CSARPPTGRLAGLETQYF.

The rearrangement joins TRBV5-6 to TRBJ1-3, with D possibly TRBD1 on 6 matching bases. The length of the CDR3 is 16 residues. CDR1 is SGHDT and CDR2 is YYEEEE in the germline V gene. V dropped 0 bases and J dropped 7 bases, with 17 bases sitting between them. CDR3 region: CASSLGPGAIGNTIYF. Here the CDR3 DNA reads TGTGCCAGCAGCTTGGGGCCGGGGGCTATCGGCAACACCATATATTTT. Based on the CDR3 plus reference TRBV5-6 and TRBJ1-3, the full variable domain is DAGVTQSPTHLIKTRGQQVTLRCSPKSGHDTVSWYQQALGQGPQFIFQYYEEEERQRGNFPDRFSGHQFPNYSSELNVNALLLGDSALYLCASSLGPGAIGNTIYFGEGSWLTVV.

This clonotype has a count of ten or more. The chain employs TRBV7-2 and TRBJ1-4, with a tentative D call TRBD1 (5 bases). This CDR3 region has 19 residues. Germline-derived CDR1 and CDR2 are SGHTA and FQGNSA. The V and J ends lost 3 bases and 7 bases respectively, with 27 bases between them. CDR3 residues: CASSLGMNPSLVGVEKLFF. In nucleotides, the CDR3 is TGTGCCAGCAGCTTGGGGATGAATCCTTCGCTGGTGGGGGTTGAAAAACTGTTTTTT.

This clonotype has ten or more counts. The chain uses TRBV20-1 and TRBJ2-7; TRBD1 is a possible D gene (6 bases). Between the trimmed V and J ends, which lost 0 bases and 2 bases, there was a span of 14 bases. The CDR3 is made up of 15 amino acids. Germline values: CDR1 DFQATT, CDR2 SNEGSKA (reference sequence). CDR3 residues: CSARDFGAGAYEQYF. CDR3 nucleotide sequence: TGCAGTGCTAGAGATTTCGGGGCAGGGGCCTACGAGCAGTACTTC.

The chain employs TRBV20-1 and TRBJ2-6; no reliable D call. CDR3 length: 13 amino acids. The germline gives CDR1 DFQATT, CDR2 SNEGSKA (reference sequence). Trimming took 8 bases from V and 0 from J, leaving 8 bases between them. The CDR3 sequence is CSLRLSGANVLTF. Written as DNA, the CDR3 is TGCAGTTTGAGGCTCTCTGGGGCCAACGTCCTGACTTTC.

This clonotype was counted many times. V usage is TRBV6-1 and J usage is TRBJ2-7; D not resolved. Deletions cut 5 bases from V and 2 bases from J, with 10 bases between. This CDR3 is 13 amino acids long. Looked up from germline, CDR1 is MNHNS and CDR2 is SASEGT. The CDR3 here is CASSYEKPYEQYF. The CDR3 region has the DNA TGTGCCAGCAGTTATGAGAAGCCCTACGAGCAGTACTTC.

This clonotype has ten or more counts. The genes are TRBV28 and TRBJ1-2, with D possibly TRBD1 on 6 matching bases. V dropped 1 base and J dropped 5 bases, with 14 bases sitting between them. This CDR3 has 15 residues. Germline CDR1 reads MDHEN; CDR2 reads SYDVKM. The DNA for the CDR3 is TGTGCCAGCAGTTTATTCGGGGGCGTTCGATATGGCTACACCTTC. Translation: CASSLFGGVRYGYTF.

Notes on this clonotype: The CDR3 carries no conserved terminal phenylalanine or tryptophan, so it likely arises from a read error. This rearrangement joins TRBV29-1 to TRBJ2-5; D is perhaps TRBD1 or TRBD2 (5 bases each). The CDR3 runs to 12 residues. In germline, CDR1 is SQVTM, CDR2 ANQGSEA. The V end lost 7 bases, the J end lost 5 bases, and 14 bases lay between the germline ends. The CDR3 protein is CSAELWGETQYL. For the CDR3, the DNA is TGCAGCGCCGAGTTATGGGGGGAGACCCAGTACCTC.

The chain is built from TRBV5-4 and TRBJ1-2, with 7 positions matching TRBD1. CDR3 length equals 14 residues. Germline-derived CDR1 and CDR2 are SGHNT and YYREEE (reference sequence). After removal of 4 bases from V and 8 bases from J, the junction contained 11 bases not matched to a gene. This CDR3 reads CASSIPTGLDGYTF. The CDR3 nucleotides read TGTGCCAGCAGCATACCGACAGGGCTGGACGGCTACACCTTC.

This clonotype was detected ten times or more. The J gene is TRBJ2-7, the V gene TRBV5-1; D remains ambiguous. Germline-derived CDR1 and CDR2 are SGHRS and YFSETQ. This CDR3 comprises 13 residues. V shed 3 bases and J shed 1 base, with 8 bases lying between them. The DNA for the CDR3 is TGCGCCAGCAGCTCGGACCCTTCCTACGAGCAGTACTTC. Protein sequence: CASSSDPSYEQYF.

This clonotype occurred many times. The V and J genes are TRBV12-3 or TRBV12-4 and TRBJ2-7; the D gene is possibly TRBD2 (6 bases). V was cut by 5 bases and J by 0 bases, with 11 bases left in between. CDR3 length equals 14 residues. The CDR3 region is CASSVASVSYEQYF. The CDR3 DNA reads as TGTGCCAGCAGTGTCGCTAGCGTCTCCTACGAGCAGTACTTC.

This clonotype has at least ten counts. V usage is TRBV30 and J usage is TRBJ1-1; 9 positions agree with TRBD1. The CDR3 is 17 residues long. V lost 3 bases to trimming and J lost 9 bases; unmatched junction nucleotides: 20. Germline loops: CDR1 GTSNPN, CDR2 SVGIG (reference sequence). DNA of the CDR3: TGTGCCTGGAGGGCAGGGACAGGGAAAAGCCGCCCACTGAAAGCTTTCTTT. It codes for CAWRAGTGKSRPLKAFF.

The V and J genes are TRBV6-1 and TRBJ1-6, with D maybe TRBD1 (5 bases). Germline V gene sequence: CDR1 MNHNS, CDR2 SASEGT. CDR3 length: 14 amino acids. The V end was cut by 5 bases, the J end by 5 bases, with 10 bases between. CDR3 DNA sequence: TGTGCCAGCAGTCGGGGGTCTGATAATTCACCCCTCCACTTT. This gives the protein CASSRGSDNSPLHF.

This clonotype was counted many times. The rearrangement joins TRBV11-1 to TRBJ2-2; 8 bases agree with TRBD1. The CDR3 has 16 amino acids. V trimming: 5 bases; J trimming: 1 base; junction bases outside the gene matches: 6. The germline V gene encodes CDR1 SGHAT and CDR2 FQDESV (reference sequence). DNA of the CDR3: TGTGCCAGCAGCCAGGGGGCGCGTGTGAACACCGGGGAGCTGTTTTTT. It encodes CASSQGARVNTGELFF.

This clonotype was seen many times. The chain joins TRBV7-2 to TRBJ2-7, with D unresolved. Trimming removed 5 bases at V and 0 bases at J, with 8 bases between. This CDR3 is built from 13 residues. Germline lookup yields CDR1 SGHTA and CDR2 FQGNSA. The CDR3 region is CASSLYLSYEQYF. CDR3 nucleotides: TGTGCCAGCAGCCTCTACCTCTCCTACGAGCAGTACTTC.

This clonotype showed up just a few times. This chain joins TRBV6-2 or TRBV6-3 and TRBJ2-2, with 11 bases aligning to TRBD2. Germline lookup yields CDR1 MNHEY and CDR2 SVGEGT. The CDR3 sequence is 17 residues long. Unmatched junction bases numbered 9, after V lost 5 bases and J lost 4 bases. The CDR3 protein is CASSRGPLAGVTGELFF. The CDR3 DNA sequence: TGTGCCAGCAGTCGAGGGCCACTAGCGGGAGTCACCGGGGAGCTGTTTTTT.